The clone carrying this T cell receptor (beta chain) was seen ten or more times. Trimming left V 5 bases short and J 0 bases short, with 8 bases between. Per the germline V gene, CDR1 is SEHNR and CDR2 is FQNEAQ (reference sequence). The CDR3 covers 13 residues. Unique molecular identifiers were incorporated when the TCRbeta library was constructed. TCRdb reprocessed the PCR reads via MiXCR and lists one record per CDR3 protein. The sample shows roughly 300,000 distinct CDR3 sequences, about a tenth of them seen only once. This sample stems from a study of T-cell reconstitution after alpha-beta-depleted transplantation in children.

The receptor comes from a human donor who donated a stem cell graft to a child with SCID. The source material was PBMCs from the stem cell graft donor, sampled from the stem cell graft. The chain recombines TRBV7-9 with TRBJ2-7; D is perhaps TRBD1 or TRBD2 (5 bases each). CDR3 nucleotides: TGTGCCAGCAGCCCCGGGACCTCCTACGAGCAGTACTTC. It is translated as CASSPGTSYEQYF. The entire variable domain, with the rest obtained from reference TRBV7-9 and TRBJ2-7, is as follows: DTGVSQNPRHKITKRGQNVTFRCDPISEHNRLYWYRQTLGQGPEFLTYFQNEAQLEKSRLLSDRFSAERPKGSFSTLEIQRTEQGDSAMYLCASSPGTSYEQYFGPGTRLTVT.